Each of the 28 T cell receptor beta chains below was sequenced from the same sample in a study of blood T cell repertoires in COVID-19. Method: immunoSEQ multiplex PCR; TCRdb's copy keeps in-frame clones and lacks some. The table shows a few hundred thousand clones, with 70% to 90% occurring only once. The specimen was peripheral blood. The source of these receptors is a woman in her twenties or thirties who had recovered from COVID-19.

This chain joins TRBV6-5 and TRBJ1-2, with unresolved D. This CDR3 is built from 15 residues. CDR1 is MNHEY and CDR2 is SVGAGI in the germline V gene. Trimming took off 0 bases at V and 2 bases at J, with 10 bases between the two ends. In DNA, the CDR3 is TGTGCCAGCAGTTACTCTTCTAACGGGAACTATGGCTACACCTTC. Amino acid sequence: CASSYSSNGNYGYTF.

The V and J genes are TRBV5-4 and TRBJ1-6; TRBD1 matches 10 bases. The CDR3 covers 14 residues. CDR1 SGHNT and CDR2 YYREEE come from the germline V gene (reference sequence). Trimming removed 3 bases from V and 7 bases from J; junction bases left unmatched: 1. The CDR3 region is CASSSGQGNSPLHF. The CDR3 region has the DNA TGTGCCAGCAGCTCGGGACAGGGGAATTCACCCCTCCACTTT.

Worth noting for this clone: The same CDR3 arises from other DNA sequences in this sample as well. The chain uses TRBV7-2 and TRBJ1-5; D remains unclear. Germline V gives CDR1 SGHTA, CDR2 FQGNSA. CDR3 length: 14 amino acids. V was pared by 1 base and J by 4 bases, with 8 bases between. DNA for the CDR3: TGTGCCAGCAGCTTAGTCGGCGGGAATCAGCCCCAGCATTTT. It yields the protein CASSLVGGNQPQHF.

This clone appeared a single time. The chain couples TRBV30 to TRBJ2-5; 8 bases agree with TRBD2. CDR1 is GTSNPN, CDR2 SVGIG, per germline (reference sequence). Trimming cost V 1 base and J 4 bases; bases outside gene matches: 8. This CDR3 spans 15 amino acids. DNA for the CDR3: TGTGCCTGGAGTGCATCCGGGACTAGTGGAGAGACCCAGTACTTC. It specifies CAWSASGTSGETQYF.

The chain is built from TRBV7-9 and TRBJ1-6; D gene uncertain. V gave up 2 bases and J gave up 10 bases, with 12 bases separating them. Germline CDR1 and CDR2: SEHNR and FQNEAQ (reference sequence). This CDR3 is 14 amino acids long. The CDR3 DNA sequence: TGTGCCAGCAGCTTATATTCTGACGGGTCACCCCTCCACTTT. Amino acid sequence: CASSLYSDGSPLHF.

The chain carries TRBV6-6 and TRBJ2-7, with D perhaps matching TRBD2 (6 bases). Germline V gene data show CDR1 as MNHNY and CDR2 as SVGAGI (reference sequence). The CDR3 sequence is 14 residues long. V was clipped by 4 bases and J by 3 bases, with 13 bases between them. The CDR3 DNA reads as TGTGCCAGCAGTTGGCTAGCGATTGGCTACGAGCAGTACTTC. Protein: CASSWLAIGYEQYF.

V is TRBV6-6 and J is TRBJ1-1, with D possibly being TRBD1 (5 bases). Germline CDR1 is MNHNY and CDR2 is SVGAGI (reference sequence). The length of the CDR3 is 15 residues. With 2 bases removed from V and 0 bases from J, the gap between germline ends came to 10 bases. CDR3 bases: TGTGCCAGCAGTTACCCCGACAGCATGAACACTGAAGCTTTCTTT. This encodes CASSYPDSMNTEAFF.

This sequence joins TRBV15 and TRBJ2-1; TRBD1 aligns across 12 bases. The germline V gene has CDR1 LNHNV and CDR2 YYDKDF (reference sequence). With V trimmed by 3 bases and J by 10 bases, 13 bases remained unmatched. This CDR3 is 17 amino acids long. The chain's CDR3 is CATSRQNRDRGPGEQFF. As DNA, the CDR3 is TGTGCCACCAGCAGGCAGAACCGGGACAGGGGGCCTGGGGAGCAGTTCTTC. Looking up the rest from reference TRBV15 and TRBJ2-1 gives the full variable domain: DAMVIQNPRYQVTQFGKPVTLSCSQTLNHNVMYWYQQKSSQAPKLLFHYYDKDFNNEADTPDNFQSRRPNTSFCFLDIRSPGLGDTAMYLCATSRQNRDRGPGEQFFGPGTRLTVL.

The chain links TRBV28 to TRBJ1-5, with D maybe TRBD1 (6 bases). Germline CDR1 is MDHEN and CDR2 is SYDVKM. Between the trimmed V and J ends, which lost 7 bases and 1 base, there was a span of 17 bases. This CDR3 has 16 amino acids. In DNA form, the CDR3 reads TGTGCCAGCATCCCTTCGGGGGGCAGGAGCAATCAGCCCCAGCATTTT. Amino acids: CASIPSGGRSNQPQHF.

The chain recombines TRBV9 with TRBJ2-1, with TRBD2 matching over 13 bases. CDR3 length: 18 amino acids. V shed 0 bases and J 5 bases; nucleotides not matched to a gene: 8. CDR1 and CDR2 (germline): SGDLS, YYNGEE. DNA for the CDR3: TGTGCCAGCAGCGTAGATATGATGGGACTAGCGGGACACAATGAGCAGTTCTTC. It is translated as CASSVDMMGLAGHNEQFF.

The chain links TRBV18 to TRBJ2-7, with a tentative D call TRBD1 (7 bases). CDR3 length equals 14 residues. V lost 3 bases and J 5 bases, leaving 14 bases between the germline ends. Per germline, CDR1 KGHSH and CDR2 LQKENI. The CDR3 nucleotides read TGTGCCAGCTCACCCGCGACAGGGAGGAACGAGCAGTACTTC. Translated, it gives CASSPATGRNEQYF.

The V and J genes are TRBV4-3 and TRBJ2-4, with 10 bases lining up with TRBD2. This CDR3 is 19 amino acids long. V lost 0 bases to trimming and J lost 0 bases; unmatched junction nucleotides: 8. Germline CDR1 reads LGHNA; CDR2 reads YSLEER. The CDR3 sequence: CASSQEASGSVLAKNIQYF. CDR3 nucleotides: TGCGCCAGCAGCCAAGAAGCTAGCGGGAGTGTTTTAGCCAAAAACATTCAGTACTTC.

V usage is TRBV7-9 and J usage is TRBJ2-7; 9 nucleotides line up with TRBD2. There are 14 residues in the CDR3. The germline gives CDR1 SEHNR, CDR2 FQNEAQ (reference sequence). V lost 4 bases to trimming and J lost 2 bases; unmatched junction nucleotides: 3. The chain's CDR3 is CASSSIAGAYEQYF. The CDR3 region has the DNA TGTGCCAGCAGCTCTATAGCGGGAGCCTACGAGCAGTACTTC.

V usage is TRBV23-1 and J usage is TRBJ2-3, with 9 bases fitting TRBD1. TRBV23-1 is designated an ORF whose function remains uncertain. The CDR3 has 17 amino acids. V was pared by 4 bases and J by 5 bases, with 13 bases of the junction left unmatched. CDR3 in DNA: TGCGCCAGCAGTCGATCCGGGACAGGGAAGGAAAGAGATACGCAGTATTTT. Residues: CASSRSGTGKERDTQYF.

This clone showed up just once. The rearrangement uses TRBV14 and TRBJ2-2; D remains unclear. The CDR3 consists of 15 residues. CDR1 and CDR2 (germline): SGHDN, FVKESK. V gave up 1 base and J gave up 1 base, with 7 bases separating them. The CDR3 loop reads CASSQGIGNTGELFF. DNA of the CDR3: TGTGCCAGCAGCCAAGGAATCGGGAACACCGGGGAGCTGTTTTTT.

The chain carries TRBV6-5 and TRBJ1-6; 9 bases align to TRBD1. Germline trimming cut 8 bases from V and 7 bases from J; bases unmatched to any gene: 6. The CDR3 loop spans 14 amino acids. Germline V gene sequence: CDR1 MNHEY, CDR2 SVGAGI. CDR3: CASRSTGGNSPLHF. DNA for the CDR3: TGTGCCAGCCGATCGACAGGGGGGAATTCACCCCTCCACTTT.

The V and J genes are TRBV4-2 and TRBJ2-3; D is perhaps TRBD1 (6 bases). Germline-derived CDR1 and CDR2 are LGHNA and YNFKEQ. The CDR3 contains 17 residues. The V end was cut by 4 bases, the J end by 0 bases, with 17 bases between. The CDR3 DNA reads TGTGCCAGCAGCCCGGCAGGGGCTTCCTATAGCACAGATACGCAGTATTTT. It encodes CASSPAGASYSTDTQYF.

The chain carries TRBV27 and TRBJ2-7; 12 bases fit TRBD1. After removal of 11 bases from V and 2 bases from J, the junction contained 4 bases not matched to a gene. CDR1 MNHEY and CDR2 SMNVEV come from the germline V gene (reference sequence). This CDR3 has 13 amino acids. The CDR3 reads CAAGDRGPYEQYF. The CDR3 bases are TGTGCCGCGGGGGACAGGGGGCCCTACGAGCAGTACTTC.

The sample holds many counts of this clone. The chain joins TRBV5-1 to TRBJ1-5; D possibly corresponds to TRBD1 (6 bases). Germline V lookup: CDR1 SGHRS, CDR2 YFSETQ. The CDR3 runs to 14 residues. Trimming left V 1 base short and J 8 bases short, with 13 bases between. The CDR3, as DNA: TGCGCCAGCAGCTTGTCAGGGGTCAGGGAGCCCCAGCATTTT. Translating gives CASSLSGVREPQHF. Based on the CDR3 plus reference TRBV5-1 and TRBJ1-5, the full variable domain is KAGVTQTPRYLIKTRGQQVTLSCSPISGHRSVSWYQQTPGQGLQFLFEYFSETQRNKGNFPGRFSGRQFSNSRSEMNVSTLELGDSALYLCASSLSGVREPQHFGDGTRLSIL.

This clone has a handful of counts. Distinct nucleotide sequences in the sample also encode this CDR3. This chain links TRBV5-1 with TRBJ2-5; D is unresolved. The CDR3 is 14 residues long. The germline CDR1 and CDR2 sequences are SGHRS and YFSETQ. Trimming took off 0 bases at V and 1 base at J, with 7 bases between the two ends. CDR3 in DNA: TGCGCCAGCAGCTTGGGAACAGCCCAAGAGACCCAGTACTTC. It yields the protein CASSLGTAQETQYF.

The CDR3 sequence: CASSFGTGEETQYF. The DNA of the CDR3 is TGCGCCAGCAGCTTCGGGACAGGGGAAGAGACCCAGTACTTC. The chain uses TRBV5-1 and TRBJ2-5; TRBD1 matches 10 bases. Germline CDR1 reads SGHRS; CDR2 reads YFSETQ. V lost 2 bases and J lost 3; bases outside the gene matches: 1. This CDR3 has 14 residues.

This chain connects TRBV6-5 to TRBJ1-1, with TRBD1 matching over 11 bases. V shed 7 bases, J shed 6 bases, and the junction held 4 bases outside the gene matches. Germline assignment: CDR1 MNHEY and CDR2 SVGAGI. The CDR3 totals 13 residues. The CDR3 region has the DNA TGTGCCAGCACCCCGGGACAGGGGGCTGAAGCTTTCTTT. This translates into CASTPGQGAEAFF.

The chain combines TRBV5-6 with TRBJ1-2; no firm D call. This CDR3 is built from 12 residues. Per the germline V gene, CDR1 is SGHDT and CDR2 is YYEEEE. Trimming shortened V by 7 bases and J by 2 bases, and 9 bases separated the two germline ends. CDR3 nucleotides: TGTGCCAGCGCTACCGCCAACTATGGCTACACCTTC. It is translated as CASATANYGYTF.

The chain links TRBV30 to TRBJ1-1, with D tentatively TRBD1 (5 bases). The V end was cut by 8 bases, the J end by 4 bases, with 17 bases between. CDR3 length: 13 amino acids. CDR1 and CDR2 (germline): GTSNPN, SVGIG (reference sequence). CDR3 coding DNA: TGTGCCGCCACGCGGGGGTTTGGCACTGAAGCTTTCTTT. Translation gives CAATRGFGTEAFF.

The chain uses TRBV29-1 and TRBJ2-7, with D possibly being TRBD2 (5 bases). The CDR3 contains 13 residues. Trimming took off 2 bases at V and 0 bases at J, with 8 bases between the two ends. In germline, CDR1 is SQVTM, CDR2 ANQGSEA. The CDR3 loop reads CSVEYGISYEQYF. The CDR3, as DNA: TGCAGCGTTGAATACGGGATCTCCTACGAGCAGTACTTC.

This clone showed up just a few times. The chain links TRBV28 to TRBJ1-5, with 8 bases lining up with TRBD1. Trimming cost V 6 bases and J 0 bases; bases outside gene matches: 10. Germline V gene data show CDR1 as MDHEN and CDR2 as SYDVKM. This CDR3 region has 17 residues. Written as DNA, the CDR3 is TGTGCCAGCAGCCCAGGGGGCGAGCAGGGTAGCAATCAGCCCCAGCATTTT. Protein: CASSPGGEQGSNQPQHF. Full variable domain (remainder filled in from reference TRBV28 and TRBJ1-5): DVKVTQSSRYLVKRTGEKVFLECVQDMDHENMFWYRQDPGLGLRLIYFSYDVKMKEKGDIPEGYSVSREKKERFSLILESASTNQTSMYLCASSPGGEQGSNQPQHFGDGTRLSIL.

The chain links TRBV30 to TRBJ2-1, with D tentatively TRBD2 (5 bases). V lost 3 bases to trimming and J lost 5 bases, with 29 bases between them. Germline V CDR1 and CDR2: GTSNPN, SVGIG (reference sequence). This CDR3 comprises 19 residues. The CDR3 DNA sequence: TGTGCCTGGAGGCAGGACTGGGCGGGCCCCTCCTTAATAAACAATGAGCAGTTCTTC. Its translation: CAWRQDWAGPSLINNEQFF.

The chain joins TRBV4-2 to TRBJ2-1; 7 positions agree with TRBD2. This CDR3 spans 15 amino acids. Per the germline V gene, CDR1 is LGHNA and CDR2 is YNFKEQ. The junction had 8 bases not matched to a gene; V was cut back by 4 bases and J by 5 bases. CDR3 DNA: TGTGCCAGCAGCCTGGGGGGGGACCACAACAATGAGCAGTTCTTC. This gives the protein CASSLGGDHNNEQFF.